These 25 T cell receptor beta chains were all obtained from the same sample, sequenced in a study of T cell responses to AZD1222 COVID-19 vaccine. TCRdb's table, derived via immunoSEQ multiplex PCR, lists solely in-frame clones and lacks some. The sample records under 150,000 clones, 90% to 95% being singletons. Sequences were derived from peripheral blood, sampled on day 0 of AZD1222 vaccination. Source of these receptors: an adult in good health.

V usage is TRBV5-1 and J usage is TRBJ1-2, with 10 bases fitting TRBD1. V was clipped by 4 bases and J by 6 bases; unmatched bases: 9. Germline lookup yields CDR1 SGHRS and CDR2 YFSETQ. This CDR3 spans 15 amino acids. This CDR3 reads CASSAAWDRGHGYTF. CDR3 in DNA: TGCGCCAGCAGCGCGGCTTGGGACAGGGGCCATGGCTACACCTTC.

This clone was seen a few times. The chain carries TRBV11-1 and TRBJ2-1; D is unclear. The germline CDR1 and CDR2 sequences are SGHAT and FQDESV (reference sequence). V gave up 3 bases and J gave up 5 bases, with 2 bases separating them. There are 11 residues in the CDR3. The CDR3 loop is CASSFDNEQFF. CDR3 coding DNA: TGTGCCAGCAGCTTTGACAATGAGCAGTTCTTC. The whole variable domain, filled in from reference TRBV11-1 and TRBJ2-1, reads EAEVAQSPRYKITEKSQAVAFWCDPISGHATLYWYRQILGQGPELLVQFQDESVVDDSQLPKDRFSAERLKGVDSTLKIQPAELGDSAMYLCASSFDNEQFFGPGTRLTVL.

The rearrangement uses TRBV5-1 and TRBJ2-3; D is unresolved. The V gene lost 0 bases and the J gene lost 4 bases, with 6 bases spanning the gap. The CDR3 sequence is 13 residues long. Looked up from germline, CDR1 is SGHRS and CDR2 is YFSETQ. The CDR3 bases are TGCGCCAGCAGCTTGGAACCCCCAGATACGCAGTATTTT. This translates into CASSLEPPDTQYF.

This chain joins TRBV19 and TRBJ2-3; TRBD2 aligns across 11 bases. Germline CDR1 reads LNHDA; CDR2 reads SQIVND (reference sequence). This CDR3 has 15 residues. The V segment lost 3 bases and the J segment 6 bases; nucleotides outside the gene matches: 5. In DNA, the CDR3 is TGTGCCAGTAGTATCACTAGCGGGAGAAGCGATACGCAGTATTTT. This codes for CASSITSGRSDTQYF.

This clone has a handful of counts. This chain joins TRBV6-4 and TRBJ2-1; 9 bases are a match to TRBD2. Germline CDR1 reads MRHNA; CDR2 reads SNTAGT. This CDR3 is 16 amino acids long. Trimming at V came to 2 bases and at J to 4 bases, leaving 6 bases not matched to a gene. This CDR3 reads CASSDGSGGDYNEQFF. The CDR3 DNA reads as TGTGCCAGCAGTGACGGTAGCGGGGGAGATTACAATGAGCAGTTCTTC.

The chain joins TRBV5-4 to TRBJ1-1; TRBD1 agrees at 7 bases. Germline V gene sequence: CDR1 SGHNT, CDR2 YYREEE (reference sequence). CDR3 length: 16 amino acids. V trimming: 3 bases; J trimming: 3 bases; junction bases outside the gene matches: 11. Written as DNA, the CDR3 is TGTGCCAGCAGCTCCGGGGGAGGGACAGCACACACTGAAGCTTTCTTT. Protein product: CASSSGGGTAHTEAFF.

In DNA form, the CDR3 reads TGTGCCAGCAGTTACTCGAGTCTTCGCCAGGGGGTCGCCGGGGAGCTGTTTTTT. Translated: CASSYSSLRQGVAGELFF. This chain uses TRBV6-2 or TRBV6-3 with TRBJ2-2; 7 nucleotides match TRBD1. The length of the CDR3 is 18 residues. V dropped 0 bases and J dropped 6; count of bases not matched to a gene: 13. Germline V CDR1 and CDR2: MNHEY, SVGEGT.

The J gene is TRBJ1-2, the V gene TRBV19; D remains unclear. Germline CDR1 LNHDA, CDR2 SQIVND (reference sequence). The CDR3 sequence is 13 residues long. Trimming took 6 bases from V and 8 from J, leaving 16 bases between them. The CDR3 DNA is TGTGCCAGTAGCCACACGGGTCTTCGGGGCTACACCTTC. It specifies CASSHTGLRGYTF.

The chain has TRBV5-1 and TRBJ1-3; D is perhaps TRBD1 (5 bases). CDR1 SGHRS and CDR2 YFSETQ come from the germline V gene. The CDR3 has 15 amino acids. Trimming took 4 bases from V and 0 from J, leaving 11 bases between them. The CDR3 protein is CASSPTVNSGNTIYF. The CDR3 nucleotides are TGCGCCAGCAGCCCGACAGTGAACTCTGGAAACACCATATATTTT.

The V and J genes are TRBV19 and TRBJ2-3, with 8 bases aligning to TRBD1. This CDR3 has 15 amino acids. Germline CDR1 and CDR2: LNHDA and SQIVND (reference sequence). Trimming cost V 5 bases and J 6 bases; bases outside gene matches: 10. CDR3 nucleotides: TGTGCCAGTAGTGACAGGGGACGTAGTACCGATACGCAGTATTTT. It is translated as CASSDRGRSTDTQYF.

The J gene is TRBJ1-1, the V gene TRBV4-1; possible D gene TRBD1, 5 bases. The ends were cut back, 4 bases at V and 0 bases at J, with 15 bases in the middle. This CDR3 has 16 residues. CDR1 is MGHRA, CDR2 YSYEKL, per germline. DNA for the CDR3: TGCGCCAGCAGCCTAACAACACAGGAGGTGAACACTGAAGCTTTCTTT. Translation gives CASSLTTQEVNTEAFF.

The V gene is TRBV5-1, the J gene TRBJ2-4, with TRBD2 matching 11 bases. V lost 0 bases to trimming and J lost 1 base; unmatched junction nucleotides: 9. The germline CDR1 and CDR2 sequences are SGHRS and YFSETQ. This CDR3 spans 19 amino acids. The CDR3 nucleotides are TGCGCCAGCAGCTTGGTGTTAGCGGGAGGGCCCGGGGCCAAAAACATTCAGTACTTC. Its translation is CASSLVLAGGPGAKNIQYF.

The chain links TRBV19 to TRBJ1-5; TRBD1 agrees at 7 bases. J lost 2 bases, V lost 7 bases, and 2 bases had no gene match. Germline V gives CDR1 LNHDA, CDR2 SQIVND (reference sequence). This CDR3 is built from 13 residues. In DNA, the CDR3 is TGTGCCAGTACCGGGACAGGCAATCAGCCCCAGCATTTT. Protein: CASTGTGNQPQHF.

V and J are TRBV4-1 and TRBJ2-1; maybe TRBD1 (6 bases). Germline V gives CDR1 MGHRA, CDR2 YSYEKL. Trimming cost V 4 bases and J 8 bases, with 15 bases left between them. The CDR3 sequence is 14 residues long. The CDR3 DNA is TGCGCCAGCAGCCGGGCACAGGGTAAGGATGAGCAGTTCTTC. This encodes CASSRAQGKDEQFF.

The chain carries TRBV27 and TRBJ2-5; no reliable D call. The CDR3 is 13 residues long. Trimming removed 8 bases at V and 5 bases at J, with 15 bases between. Per the germline V gene, CDR1 is MNHEY and CDR2 is SMNVEV (reference sequence). The CDR3 protein is CASQAGTVETQYF. The DNA of the CDR3 is TGTGCCAGCCAGGCCGGTACAGTGGAGACCCAGTACTTC.

The V call is TRBV7-9, the J call TRBJ1-1; TRBD1 matches at 11 bases. Germline CDR1 is SEHNR and CDR2 is FQNEAQ (reference sequence). J was trimmed by 5 bases and V by 5 bases; bases with no gene match: 7. This CDR3 has 15 amino acids. The CDR3 loop reads CASSPVDRGRTEAFF. The CDR3, as DNA: TGTGCCAGCAGCCCGGTGGACAGGGGGCGAACTGAAGCTTTCTTT.

This clone was recorded only once. The genes are TRBV11-2 and TRBJ2-7; 9 bases agree with TRBD2. The CDR3 has 14 amino acids. J lost 4 bases, V lost 1 base, and 2 bases had no gene match. Germline CDR1 SGHAT, CDR2 FQNNGV. CDR3 protein: CASSLVAGAYEQYF. CDR3 bases: TGTGCCAGCAGCTTAGTAGCGGGAGCGTACGAGCAGTACTTC.

CDR3 protein: CASLTGDYGYTF. The CDR3 DNA sequence: TGTGCCAGCCTGACAGGGGACTATGGCTACACCTTC. The V gene is TRBV6-5, the J gene TRBJ1-2; 8 nucleotides match TRBD1. Germline CDR1 MNHEY, CDR2 SVGAGI. With V trimmed by 8 bases and J by 3 bases, 2 bases remained unmatched. CDR3 length equals 12 residues.

About this clone: Other DNA variants within this sample encode the same CDR3. This chain connects TRBV7-2 to TRBJ1-4; possible D gene TRBD1, 5 bases. The CDR3 covers 15 residues. Between the trimmed V and J ends, which lost 1 base and 5 bases, there was a span of 11 bases. CDR1 and CDR2 (germline): SGHTA, FQGNSA. Here the CDR3 reads CASSLGGVRNEKLFF. The CDR3 coding sequence is TGTGCCAGCAGCTTAGGAGGGGTACGGAATGAAAAACTGTTTTTT.

The CDR3 nucleotides read TGTGCCAGCAGTTTCACAACAGGGGGCAATCAGCCCCAGCATTTT. This sequence encodes CASSFTTGGNQPQHF. The chain uses TRBV5-6 and TRBJ1-5; 7 bases map to TRBD1. Germline V gene lookup returns CDR1 SGHDT and CDR2 YYEEEE. CDR3 length: 15 amino acids. V shed 5 bases, J shed 2 bases, and the junction held 7 bases outside the gene matches.

The V and J genes are TRBV12-3 or TRBV12-4 and TRBJ1-5; no definite D call. V gave up 1 base and J gave up 3 bases, with 4 bases separating them. The CDR3 runs 13 residues. CDR3 bases: TGTGCCAGCAGTTTAGACAACAATCAGCCCCAGCATTTT. Protein product: CASSLDNNQPQHF.

This clone counts as medium-sized. The rearrangement links TRBV4-2 to TRBJ2-5; 9 bases are a match to TRBD1. V shed 0 bases, J shed 5 bases, and the junction held 7 bases outside the gene matches. Per germline, CDR1 LGHNA and CDR2 YNFKEQ. This CDR3 is built from 16 residues. The CDR3 DNA follows: TGTGCCAGCAGCCAAGATCCCGGGACAGGGTCGGAGACCCAGTACTTC. It is translated as CASSQDPGTGSETQYF.

V gene TRBV24-1 combines with J gene TRBJ2-1; 8 nucleotides align to TRBD1. This CDR3 spans 14 amino acids. V trimming: 7 bases; J trimming: 5 bases; junction bases outside the gene matches: 6. Looked up from germline, CDR1 is KGHDR and CDR2 is SFDVKD. The DNA of the CDR3 is TGTGCCACCAGCGCGCCGGGACAGGACAATGAGCAGTTCTTC. It yields the protein CATSAPGQDNEQFF.

This chain connects TRBV5-1 to TRBJ2-5; perhaps TRBD2 as D (6 bases). V was shortened by 6 bases and J by 0 bases, with 18 bases between the two germline ends. The CDR3 contains 16 residues. Germline CDR1 is SGHRS and CDR2 is YFSETQ. CDR3 bases: TGCGCCAGCACCCCGGCCCGGCGGGGAAACCAAGAGACCCAGTACTTC. Protein sequence: CASTPARRGNQETQYF.

On this clone itself: The sample has other DNA sequences that encode this CDR3 too. V and J are TRBV5-1 and TRBJ2-7; D might be TRBD2 (6 bases). The CDR3 runs to 14 residues. Germline CDR1 SGHRS, CDR2 YFSETQ. V was shortened by 0 bases and J by 0 bases, with 7 bases between the two germline ends. Written as DNA, the CDR3 is TGCGCCAGCAGCTTGGGGGGAGGCTCCTACGAGCAGTACTTC. This sequence encodes CASSLGGGSYEQYF.